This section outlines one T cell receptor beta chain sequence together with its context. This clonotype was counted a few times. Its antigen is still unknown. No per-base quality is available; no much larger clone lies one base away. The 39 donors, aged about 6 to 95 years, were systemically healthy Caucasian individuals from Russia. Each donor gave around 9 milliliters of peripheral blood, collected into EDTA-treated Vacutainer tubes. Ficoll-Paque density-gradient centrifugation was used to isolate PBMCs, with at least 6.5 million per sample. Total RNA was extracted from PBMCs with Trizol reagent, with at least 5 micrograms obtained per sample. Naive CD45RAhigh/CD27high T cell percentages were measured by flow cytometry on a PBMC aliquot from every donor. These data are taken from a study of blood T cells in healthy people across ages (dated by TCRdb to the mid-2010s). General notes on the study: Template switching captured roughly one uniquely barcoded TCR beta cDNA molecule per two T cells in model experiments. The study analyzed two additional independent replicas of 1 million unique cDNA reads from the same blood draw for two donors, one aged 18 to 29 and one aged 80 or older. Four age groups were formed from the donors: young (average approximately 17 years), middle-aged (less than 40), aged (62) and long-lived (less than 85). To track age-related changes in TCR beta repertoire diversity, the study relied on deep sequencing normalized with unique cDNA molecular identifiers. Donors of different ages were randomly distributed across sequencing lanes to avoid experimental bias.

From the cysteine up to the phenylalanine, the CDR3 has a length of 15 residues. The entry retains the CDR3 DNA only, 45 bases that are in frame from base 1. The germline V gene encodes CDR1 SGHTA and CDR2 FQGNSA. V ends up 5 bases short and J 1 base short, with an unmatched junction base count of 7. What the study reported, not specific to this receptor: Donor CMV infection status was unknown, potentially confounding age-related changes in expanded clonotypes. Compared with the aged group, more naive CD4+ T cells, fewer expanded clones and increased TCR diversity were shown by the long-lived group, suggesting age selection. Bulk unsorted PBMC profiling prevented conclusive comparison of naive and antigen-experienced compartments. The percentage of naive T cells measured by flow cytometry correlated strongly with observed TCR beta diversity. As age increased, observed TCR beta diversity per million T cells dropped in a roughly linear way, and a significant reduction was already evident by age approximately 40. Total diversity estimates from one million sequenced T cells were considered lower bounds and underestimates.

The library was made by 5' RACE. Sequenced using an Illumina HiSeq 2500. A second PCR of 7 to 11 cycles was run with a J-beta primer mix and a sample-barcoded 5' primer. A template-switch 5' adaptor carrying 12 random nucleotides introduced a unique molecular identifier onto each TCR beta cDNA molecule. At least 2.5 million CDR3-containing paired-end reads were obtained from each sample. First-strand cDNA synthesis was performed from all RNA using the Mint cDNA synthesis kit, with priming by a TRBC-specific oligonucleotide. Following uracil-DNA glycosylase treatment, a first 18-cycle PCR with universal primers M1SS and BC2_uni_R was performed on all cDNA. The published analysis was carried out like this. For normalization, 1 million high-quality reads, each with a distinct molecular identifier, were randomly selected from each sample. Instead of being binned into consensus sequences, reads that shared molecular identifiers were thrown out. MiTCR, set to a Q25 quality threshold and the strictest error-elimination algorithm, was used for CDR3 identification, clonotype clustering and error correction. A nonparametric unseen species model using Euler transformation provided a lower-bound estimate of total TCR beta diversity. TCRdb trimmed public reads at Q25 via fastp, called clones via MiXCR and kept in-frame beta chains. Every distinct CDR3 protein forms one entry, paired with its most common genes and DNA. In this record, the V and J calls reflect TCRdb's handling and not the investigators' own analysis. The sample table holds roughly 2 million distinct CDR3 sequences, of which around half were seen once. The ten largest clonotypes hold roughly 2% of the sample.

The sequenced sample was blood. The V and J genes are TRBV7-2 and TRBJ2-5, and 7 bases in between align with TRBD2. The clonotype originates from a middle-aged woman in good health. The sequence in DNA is TGTGCCAGCAGCCCTCAGCGGGGCATCCAAGAGACCCAGTACTTC. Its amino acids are CASSPQRGIQETQYF.